This entry lists 3 T cell receptor beta chains sequenced from one sample in a study of CD8 T cells in ankylosing spondylitis. TCRdb analysed the 5' RACE reads with MiXCR anew, one entry per CDR3 protein. The table shows 150,000 to 200,000 distinct CDR3 sequences, with under 35% occurring only once. Sequencing was done on a sample of synovial fluid, either unsorted or a sorted T cell fraction (not recorded which). The source is a male donor with ankylosing spondylitis.

This clonotype showed up just a few times. The genes are TRBV12-3 or TRBV12-4 and TRBJ2-7; weak D call: TRBD1 (6 bases). Trimming took 6 bases from V and 3 from J, leaving 12 bases between them. The length of the CDR3 is 13 residues. In DNA form, the CDR3 reads TGTGCCAGCAGAACTGGACAGAGCTACGAGCAGTACTTC. Residues: CASRTGQSYEQYF.

In its sample, this clonotype was seen a few times. The gene calls are TRBV10-2 and TRBJ1-1, with D possibly being TRBD1 (5 bases). Germline V gives CDR1 WSHSY, CDR2 SAAADI. The V and J ends lost 5 bases and 5 bases respectively, with 9 bases between them. The CDR3 length is 12 residues. CDR3 sequence (DNA): TGCGCCAGCAGTTCCTCAGGGACTGAAGCTTTCTTT. It is translated as CASSSSGTEAFF.

This chain links TRBV2 with TRBJ2-7; 9 bases are shared with TRBD1. The germline V gene has CDR1 SNHLY and CDR2 FYNNEI. The CDR3 is made up of 15 amino acids. With 4 bases clipped from V and 7 bases from J, the junction kept 11 bases outside the gene matches. The CDR3 DNA reads TGTGCCAGCAGTGCCCCGAACAGGGGGCTGGGGGAGCAGTACTTC. Its translation: CASSAPNRGLGEQYF.